This T cell receptor beta chain originates from a study of T cells after posttransplantation cyclophosphamide. Findings and limits, study-wide: Recipient CMV seropositivity and CMV reactivation strongly tracked TRB clonality. Donor CD8+ memory clones often dominated recipient blood repertoires at later times.

Cyclophosphamide on days +3 and +4 followed busulfan-fludarabine conditioning and a marrow graft. V shed 6 bases and J shed 8 bases, with 19 bases lying between them. CDR3 size: 14 residues. Germline CDR1 and CDR2: MNHEY and SMNVEV (reference sequence). Profiled with immunoSEQ multiplex PCR; TCRdb holds only in-frame clones, not every one. There are about 3,200 clones in the sample, none observed a single time. By proportion, this clone is medium-sized. Its target is unknown. The clonotype was recovered from a female patient in her sixties who received an allogeneic stem cell transplant from a related donor and was CMV-positive. Some T cells may be supplied by the graft donor. V and J are TRBV27 and TRBJ1-2; D may be TRBD1 (5 bases). Specimen: PBMCs, collected after allogeneic stem cell transplant with posttransplant cyclophosphamide. The CDR3 DNA is TGTGCCAGCAGATCAATCTCTCGGGGGTGGGGCTACACCTTC. Protein: CASRSISRGWGYTF.